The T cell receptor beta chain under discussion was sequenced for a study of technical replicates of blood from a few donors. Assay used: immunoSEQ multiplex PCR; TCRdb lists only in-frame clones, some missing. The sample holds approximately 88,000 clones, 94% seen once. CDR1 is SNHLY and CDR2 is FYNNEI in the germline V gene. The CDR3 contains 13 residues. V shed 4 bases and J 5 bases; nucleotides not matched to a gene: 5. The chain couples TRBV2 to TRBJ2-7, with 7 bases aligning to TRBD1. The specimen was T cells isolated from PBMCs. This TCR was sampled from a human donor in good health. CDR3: CASSGQGENEQYF. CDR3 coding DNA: TGTGCCAGCAGTGGGCAGGGGGAAAACGAGCAGTACTTC.